This is a list of T cell receptor beta chains from one sample in a study of shared clonotypes between healthy human individuals. Clones were sequenced by immunoSEQ multiplex PCR, and TCRdb holds only the in-frame ones, with some missing. The table has about 2.2 million clones, 85% to 95% seen once; the top ten hold approximately 1.6%. Sequenced sample: naive CD8+ T cells from PBMCs. Receptors originate from a man in his late teens or twenties in good health. Some clones in this sample may be carry-over from other donors' samples. Each CDR3 is given with its conserved first and last residue. The D gene is left open where the match is weak. Clone size is shown for a subset of rows, as once, few, many or a class of expanded clone.

length	V	D	size	J	DNA	CDR3
14	TRBV4-1	NA	NA	TRBJ2-3	TGCGCCAGCTCCGACGGACCCAGCACAGATACGCAGTATTTT	CASSDGPSTDTQYF
10	TRBV7-9	NA	NA	TRBJ2-7	TGTGCCAGCAGCTCATACGAGCAGTACTTC	CASSSYEQYF
19	TRBV9	TRBD2	NA	TRBJ2-3	TGTGCCAGCAGCCTCCCCCGGGGAGCTAGCGGGAGGGGGAGAGATACGCAGTATTTT	CASSLPRGASGRGRDTQYF
16	TRBV28	TRBD1	NA	TRBJ1-4	TGTGCCAGCAGGGACTCACAGGGGTTGTCTAATGAAAAACTGTTTTTT	CASRDSQGLSNEKLFF
15	TRBV5-6	NA	once	TRBJ2-2	TGTGCCAGCAGCCCCGGACACGAAAACACCGGGGAGCTGTTTTTT	CASSPGHENTGELFF
16	TRBV7-8	TRBD2	NA	TRBJ2-1	TGTGCCAGCAGCTCCCGAGAGCGGGAGGGACTTTTGGAGCAGTTCTTC	CASSSREREGLLEQFF
14	TRBV28	NA	few	TRBJ1-1	TGTGCCAGCAGTGGACCAGGGCCTAACACTGAAGCTTTCTTT	CASSGPGPNTEAFF
14	TRBV4-2	NA	once	TRBJ2-2	TGTGCCAGCAGCCAAGGTTGGGACACCGGGGAGCTGTTTTTT	CASSQGWDTGELFF
17	TRBV4-1	NA	NA	TRBJ2-2	TGCGCCAGCAGCCCAGTACACCGGGAACAGACAACCGGGGAGCTGTTTTTT	CASSPVHREQTTGELFF
14	TRBV6-6	NA	NA	TRBJ1-3	TGTGCCAGCAGTTACTCGACAGGTGGAAACACCATATATTTT	CASSYSTGGNTIYF
15	TRBV19	NA	NA	TRBJ1-4	TGTGCCAGTAATGGCGTCTGGGGAACTAATGAAAAACTGTTTTTT	CASNGVWGTNEKLFF
15	TRBV10-2	TRBD1	NA	TRBJ1-3	TGCGCCAGCAGTAACGGACAGGTCTCTGGAAACACCATATATTTT	CASSNGQVSGNTIYF
15	TRBV4-2	TRBD1	NA	TRBJ2-3	TGTGCCAGCAGCTCTCCGGGACAGGGATCAGATACGCAGTATTTT	CASSSPGQGSDTQYF
14	TRBV13	TRBD2	NA	TRBJ2-7	TGTGCCAGCAGTCAAGAAGGACTAGAAGACGAGCAGTACTTC	CASSQEGLEDEQYF
14	TRBV5-6	NA	NA	TRBJ1-2	TGTGCCAGCAGCCCAGGGTCTTCTAACTATGGCTACACCTTC	CASSPGSSNYGYTF
18	TRBV2	TRBD1	NA	TRBJ2-1	TGTGCCAGCAGTGAAAGGTGGGGAGTCAGGGGGCCTAACAATGAGCAGTTCTTC	CASSERWGVRGPNNEQFF
15	TRBV4-1	TRBD2	NA	TRBJ2-7	TGCGCCAGCAGCCAGGGACTAGCGAACTCCTACGAGCAGTACTTC	CASSQGLANSYEQYF
16	TRBV6-5	TRBD2	once	TRBJ2-3	TGTGCCAGCAGTTACTCTAGAGCGGGAGCCAAAGATACGCAGTATTTT	CASSYSRAGAKDTQYF
15	TRBV4-1	NA	NA	TRBJ2-7	TGCGCCAGCAGCCAAGTGCAGGGAACCCCCTACGAGCAGTACTTC	CASSQVQGTPYEQYF
13	TRBV30	NA	few	TRBJ2-7	TGTGCCTGGTCCTTGGGGGGTATGAACGAGCAGTACTTC	CAWSLGGMNEQYF
18	TRBV7-9	TRBD1	NA	TRBJ1-1	TGTGCCAGCAGCTTACGCCCGGGACAGGGGGCTGGGAACACTGAAGCTTTCTTT	CASSLRPGQGAGNTEAFF
17	TRBV4-3	NA	NA	TRBJ1-1	TGCGCCAGCAGCCAAGACGGGACGGCTCCTGAACACACTGAAGCTTTCTTT	CASSQDGTAPEHTEAFF
11	TRBV29-1	NA	NA	TRBJ2-1	TGCAGCGTTGATTGGAGCAATGAGCAGTTCTTC	CSVDWSNEQFF
15	TRBV9	TRBD2	NA	TRBJ2-1	TGTGCCAGCAGCGGAGGGGGACTAGCGCAAAAATTGGAGTTCTTC	CASSGGGLAQKLEFF
11	TRBV7-9	NA	once	TRBJ2-7	TGTGCCAGCAGCCCGAAGTACGAGCAGTACTTC	CASSPKYEQYF
16	TRBV19	NA	NA	TRBJ1-2	TGTGCCAGTAGTACCGTCCCCCGTGGTAATTATTATGGCTACACCTTC	CASSTVPRGNYYGYTF
15	TRBV19	NA	NA	TRBJ1-3	TGTGCCAGTAGCTATACAGAATCTTCTGGAAACACCATATATTTT	CASSYTESSGNTIYF
19	TRBV13	TRBD2	NA	TRBJ2-1	TGTGCCAGCAGCTTAGCCGGGGACGGACTAGCGGGAAACTACAATGAGCAGTTCTTC	CASSLAGDGLAGNYNEQFF
13	TRBV11-2	NA	NA	TRBJ2-5	TGTGCCAGCAGCTTAGAAACCCCGGAGACCCAGTACTTC	CASSLETPETQYF
13	TRBV9	NA	NA	TRBJ2-7	TGTGCCAGCAGCGTAGGGCCCAAATACGAGCAGTACTTC	CASSVGPKYEQYF
13	TRBV19	NA	few	TRBJ1-1	TGTGCCACTGGTGGGTCCCCGAACACTGAAGCTTTCTTT	CATGGSPNTEAFF
13	TRBV19	NA	NA	TRBJ2-7	TGTGCCAGTAGTCCCTCGACTAGCTACGAGCAGTACTTC	CASSPSTSYEQYF
16	TRBV7-8	TRBD1	NA	TRBJ2-1	TGTGCCAGCAGCCCTAGTCTAGGGACAGAATACAATGAGCAGTTCTTC	CASSPSLGTEYNEQFF
14	TRBV4-3	NA	once	TRBJ1-1	TGCGCCAGCAGCCAAGATAGACGGTACACTGAAGCTTTCTTT	CASSQDRRYTEAFF
14	TRBV19	TRBD2	NA	TRBJ2-1	TGTGCCAGTAGTTCGGGAGGGGCGCCCAATGAGCAGTTCTTC	CASSSGGAPNEQFF
16	TRBV7-9	TRBD2	NA	TRBJ2-3	TGTGCCAGCAGATGGACCGGGACTAGCGGGAAGAATACGCAGTATTTT	CASRWTGTSGKNTQYF
12	TRBV7-9	NA	few	TRBJ1-1	TGTGCCAGCAGCTTAATGGACAGTGAAGCTTTCTTT	CASSLMDSEAFF
14	TRBV6-5	NA	NA	TRBJ2-7	TGTGCCAGCAGTTCCCGAGGAGATCCCTACGAGCAGTACTTC	CASSSRGDPYEQYF
14	TRBV28	NA	NA	TRBJ2-7	TGTGCCAGCAGTTTAGTTCGGGAGCTCTACGAGCAGTACTTC	CASSLVRELYEQYF
16	TRBV27	NA	NA	TRBJ2-1	TGTGCCAGCAGTTTAGGGGCGGGATCCGGCTACAATGAGCAGTTCTTC	CASSLGAGSGYNEQFF
15	TRBV27	NA	NA	TRBJ2-7	TGTGCCAGCAGCCAACGGGCCCTCCTTTCCTACGAGCAGTACTTC	CASSQRALLSYEQYF
15	TRBV27	TRBD1	NA	TRBJ2-7	TGTGCCAGCAAGAATGTGGGGACAGGTAACTACGAGCAGTACTTC	CASKNVGTGNYEQYF
13	TRBV27	NA	NA	TRBJ2-7	TGTGCCAGCAGTGAATCGAGCTCCTACGAGCAGTACTTC	CASSESSSYEQYF
16	TRBV27	TRBD2	NA	TRBJ2-7	TGTGCCAGCAGTTTAGTTCCGGGACTAGCGGGAGTCGAGCAGTACTTC	CASSLVPGLAGVEQYF
15	TRBV4-3	TRBD1	once	TRBJ2-5	TGCGCCAGCAGCCAAGGGACAGGGAGTAAAGAGACCCAGTACTTC	CASSQGTGSKETQYF
13	TRBV5-6	NA	NA	TRBJ2-1	TGTGCCAGCAGCCCCTGGGACGGCAATGAGCAGTTCTTC	CASSPWDGNEQFF
12	TRBV19	NA	NA	TRBJ1-1	TGTGCCACAAAACACGGGGGGACTGAAGCTTTCTTT	CATKHGGTEAFF
16	TRBV6-4	TRBD1	NA	TRBJ2-7	TGTGCCAGCAGGCCTATGTTCGGGACAGGGGACCACGAGCAGTACTTC	CASRPMFGTGDHEQYF
14	TRBV9	NA	NA	TRBJ2-7	TGTGCCAGCAGCGTCACCCAAAGCTCCTACGAGCAGTACTTC	CASSVTQSSYEQYF
15	TRBV27	TRBD1	NA	TRBJ2-7	TGTGCCAGCAGGCCCGGGACAGGGGGCTTCTACGAGCAGTACTTC	CASRPGTGGFYEQYF
13	TRBV27	NA	NA	TRBJ2-7	TGTGCCAGCAGTTTATACGCGGGGTACGAGCAGTACTTC	CASSLYAGYEQYF
14	TRBV27	TRBD1	NA	TRBJ1-1	TGTGCCAGCAGTTTTGCAGGGGGCTGGACTGAAGCTTTCTTT	CASSFAGGWTEAFF
13	TRBV27	TRBD1	few	TRBJ1-1	TGTGCCAGCCAGGGACAGGGCGGTACTGAAGCTTTCTTT	CASQGQGGTEAFF
15	TRBV28	NA	NA	TRBJ1-2	TGTGCCAGCAGTTTGGGCCCGAAAGGGGGTGGGGGCTACACCTTC	CASSLGPKGGGGYTF
15	TRBV4-1	NA	NA	TRBJ2-3	TGCGCCAGCAGCCATACTTGGTCTAGCACAGATACGCAGTATTTT	CASSHTWSSTDTQYF
17	TRBV7-9	NA	NA	TRBJ2-2	TGTGCCAGCAGCTCGTTAACCGGGCCGTCCGATGCCGGGGAGCTGTTTTTT	CASSSLTGPSDAGELFF
16	TRBV4-2	NA	NA	TRBJ2-3	TGTGCCAGCAGCCAAGTTGGGGTGGGGGGTGCAGATACGCAGTATTTT	CASSQVGVGGADTQYF
11	TRBV9	NA	NA	TRBJ2-7	TGTGCCCGTCGGCCAGAATACGAGCAGTACTTC	CARRPEYEQYF
15	TRBV9	NA	NA	TRBJ2-7	TGTGCCAGCAGCGTAGATGGACAGCCGTTAAGGGAGCAGTACTTC	CASSVDGQPLREQYF